The rows below give T cell receptor beta chains drawn from one sample of a study of neurological immune-mediated disorders. TCRdb processed the 5' RACE reads anew with MiXCR; each CDR3 protein has one entry. The data show tens of thousands of distinct CDR3 sequences, with about 10% seen just once and 6.5% to 8.5% held by the top ten. The sequencing input was PBMCs. All receptors come from a male donor with HTLV-1-associated myelopathy (HAM/TSP). The CDR3 runs from the conserved cysteine through the conserved F or W. The D gene is left open where the match is weak. Part of the rows lack a size; the others show once, few, many or a class for expanded clones.

TRBV4-3	many	13	TRBJ2-5	.	CASSQALTGTQYF	TGCGCCAGCAGCCAAGCCCTGACGGGGACCCAGTACTTC
TRBV6-5	once	15	TRBJ2-1	.	CASSYRPFLYNEQFF	TGTGCCAGCAGTTACCGGCCTTTCCTTTACAATGAGCAGTTCTTC
TRBV7-8	many	15	TRBJ2-7	TRBD2	CASSWGGVGSYEQYF	TGTGCCAGCAGCTGGGGAGGGGTCGGATCCTACGAGCAGTACTTC
TRBV6-5	many	15	TRBJ1-2	TRBD1	CASSYQGARGEGYTF	TGTGCCAGCAGTTATCAGGGGGCGAGGGGTGAGGGCTACACCTTC
TRBV4-3	.	15	TRBJ2-1	TRBD1	CASSQVRDRGDEQFF	TGCGCCAGCAGCCAAGTCCGGGACAGGGGCGATGAGCAGTTCTTC
TRBV28	many	14	TRBJ1-2	.	CASSTTTGNYGYTF	TGTGCCAGCAGTACTACGACAGGAAACTATGGCTACACCTTC
TRBV24-1	many	12	TRBJ2-7	.	CATSPGSHEQYF	TGTGCCACCAGTCCAGGGTCCCACGAGCAGTACTTC
TRBV7-9	few	15	TRBJ2-5	.	CASRVGDHGSETQYF	TGTGCCAGCAGAGTTGGTGACCACGGTTCGGAGACCCAGTACTTC
TRBV10-3	many	16	TRBJ1-6	.	CAISESPGKVDSPLHF	TGTGCCATCAGTGAGTCTCCAGGGAAGGTGGATTCACCCCTCCACTTT
TRBV7-9	many	15	TRBJ2-2	.	CASSFPLLKAGELFF	TGTGCCAGCAGCTTTCCCCTTTTAAAGGCCGGGGAGCTGTTTTTT
TRBV4-2	many	14	TRBJ1-1	.	CASSHNTPNTEAFF	TGTGCCAGCAGCCACAACACACCCAACACTGAAGCTTTCTTT
TRBV12-3/TRBV12-4	many	13	TRBJ2-7	TRBD2	CASTSGGAYEQYF	TGTGCCAGCACTAGCGGGGGGGCCTACGAGCAGTACTTC
TRBV5-1	many	13	TRBJ2-7	.	CASSLLLESEQYF	TGCGCCAGCAGCTTGCTCTTGGAATCCGAGCAGTACTTC
TRBV5-1	.	13	TRBJ2-5	.	CASSLAGGETQYF	TGCGCCAGCAGTTTAGCTGGGGGGGAGACCCAGTACTTC
TRBV6-2/TRBV6-3	many	17	TRBJ1-1	.	CASSYPPRGAVNTEAFF	TGTGCCAGCAGTTACCCACCCCGGGGGGCAGTGAACACTGAAGCTTTCTTT
TRBV11-2	few	16	TRBJ2-5	TRBD1	CASSLLTGGIQETQYF	TGTGCCAGCAGCTTACTCACAGGGGGAATCCAAGAGACCCAGTACTTC
TRBV29-1	many	14	TRBJ2-4	.	CSVAGVVAKNIQYF	TGCAGCGTTGCGGGGGTTGTGGCCAAAAACATTCAGTACTTC
TRBV12-3/TRBV12-4	many	11	TRBJ1-4	TRBD1	CASSLGQGLFF	TGTGCCAGCAGCCTAGGACAGGGACTGTTTTTT
TRBV7-2	many	14	TRBJ2-7	.	CASSPSRSLYEQYF	TGTGCCAGCAGCCCATCCCGATCCCTTTACGAGCAGTACTTC
TRBV5-1	many	15	TRBJ1-1	.	CASSLLWGSNTEAFF	TGCGCCAGCAGCTTGTTGTGGGGTTCGAACACTGAAGCTTTCTTT
TRBV20-1	many	14	TRBJ1-1	.	CSARRRAVGTEAFF	TGCAGTGCTAGAAGAAGGGCAGTTGGGACTGAAGCTTTCTTT
TRBV3-1	many	15	TRBJ2-3	.	CASSQDRQSADTQYF	TGTGCCAGCAGCCAAGATAGGCAGAGTGCAGATACGCAGTATTTT